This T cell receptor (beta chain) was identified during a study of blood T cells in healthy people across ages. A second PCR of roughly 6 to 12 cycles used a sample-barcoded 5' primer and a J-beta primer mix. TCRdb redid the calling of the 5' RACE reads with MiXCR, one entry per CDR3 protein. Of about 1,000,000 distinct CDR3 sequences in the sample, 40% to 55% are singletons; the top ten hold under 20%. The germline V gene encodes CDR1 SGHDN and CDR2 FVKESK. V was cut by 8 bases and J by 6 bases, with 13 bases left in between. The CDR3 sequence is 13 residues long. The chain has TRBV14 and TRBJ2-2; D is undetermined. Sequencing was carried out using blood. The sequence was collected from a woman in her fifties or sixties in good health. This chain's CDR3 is CASGPSWPGELFF. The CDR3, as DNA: TGTGCCAGCGGACCGTCTTGGCCCGGGGAGCTGTTTTTT.